These T cell receptor beta chains were read from a single sample in a study of blood T cell repertoires in COVID-19. Using immunoSEQ multiplex PCR, the repertoire was profiled, and TCRdb retains in-frame clones only, with some absent. The data contain around 140,000 clones, around 89% of them singletons. Sequencing input: peripheral blood. The receptors originated from a man aged 60-69 years with active or convalescent COVID-19. The CDR3 runs from the conserved cysteine through the conserved F or W. The D gene is left open where the match is weak. For some rows the clone size is stated as once, few or many, or as a class when expanded; others skip it.

d_gene: NA; abundance: NA; v_gene: TRBV29-1; j_gene: TRBJ2-2; CDR3aa: CSVTRRATGELFF; CDR3nt: TGCAGCGTTACCAGGCGAGCCACCGGGGAGCTGTTTTTT
d_gene: TRBD2; abundance: NA; v_gene: TRBV27; j_gene: TRBJ2-1; CDR3aa: CASTQVAGRTSNEQFF; CDR3nt: TGTGCCAGCACCCAAGTCGCAGGGAGGACTAGCAATGAGCAGTTCTTC
d_gene: TRBD1; abundance: NA; v_gene: TRBV7-2; j_gene: TRBJ2-5; CDR3aa: CASSLAGQVAETQYF; CDR3nt: TGTGCCAGCAGCTTAGCGGGACAGGTCGCTGAGACCCAGTACTTC
d_gene: NA; abundance: NA; v_gene: TRBV5-6; j_gene: TRBJ2-3; CDR3aa: CASSLRAGTDTQYF; CDR3nt: TGTGCCAGCAGCCTAAGAGCGGGCACAGATACGCAGTATTTT
d_gene: TRBD1; abundance: few; v_gene: TRBV5-4; j_gene: TRBJ1-1; CDR3aa: CASSRDRAEAFF; CDR3nt: TGTGCCAGCAGCCGGGACAGGGCTGAAGCTTTCTTT
d_gene: NA; abundance: NA; v_gene: TRBV28; j_gene: TRBJ1-6; CDR3aa: CASSVLALDNSPLHF; CDR3nt: TGTGCCAGCAGTGTCCTAGCTTTGGATAATTCACCCCTCCACTTT
d_gene: TRBD1; abundance: NA; v_gene: TRBV7-6; j_gene: TRBJ1-3; CDR3aa: CASSRGQGNSGNTIYF; CDR3nt: TGTGCCAGCAGCAGGGGACAGGGTAACTCTGGAAACACCATATATTTT
d_gene: TRBD2; abundance: NA; v_gene: TRBV2; j_gene: TRBJ2-4; CDR3aa: CASSPGLAGGPDIQYF; CDR3nt: TGTGCCAGCAGTCCGGGACTAGCGGGAGGGCCGGACATTCAGTACTTC
d_gene: TRBD2; abundance: NA; v_gene: TRBV3-1/TRBV3-2; j_gene: TRBJ2-3; CDR3aa: CASSQDPGVAGGPGDTQYF; CDR3nt: TGTGCCAGCAGCCAAGATCCTGGGGTAGCGGGAGGGCCAGGGGATACGCAGTATTTT
d_gene: TRBD2; abundance: NA; v_gene: TRBV9; j_gene: TRBJ2-3; CDR3aa: CASSVTSGTDTQYF; CDR3nt: TGTGCCAGCAGCGTGACTAGCGGCACAGATACGCAGTATTTT
d_gene: NA; abundance: NA; v_gene: TRBV18; j_gene: TRBJ2-7; CDR3aa: CASSPRPLSSYEQYF; CDR3nt: TGTGCCAGCTCACCACGTCCATTGAGCTCCTACGAGCAGTACTTC
d_gene: TRBD1; abundance: NA; v_gene: TRBV28; j_gene: TRBJ1-4; CDR3aa: CASSRDRATNEKLFF; CDR3nt: TGTGCCAGCTCCCGGGACAGGGCTACGAATGAAAAACTGTTTTTT
d_gene: NA; abundance: NA; v_gene: TRBV2; j_gene: TRBJ1-2; CDR3aa: CASSERQEVYGYTF; CDR3nt: TGTGCCAGCAGTGAAAGGCAGGAAGTTTATGGCTACACCTTC
d_gene: NA; abundance: NA; v_gene: TRBV23-1; j_gene: TRBJ1-1; CDR3aa: CASSQSGGEGEAFF; CDR3nt: TGCGCCAGCAGTCAATCAGGGGGTGAGGGTGAAGCTTTCTTT
d_gene: TRBD1; abundance: NA; v_gene: TRBV5-1; j_gene: TRBJ1-2; CDR3aa: CASSYGQGQSGYTF; CDR3nt: TGCGCCAGCAGCTATGGACAGGGACAGAGTGGCTACACCTTC
d_gene: TRBD1; abundance: NA; v_gene: TRBV30; j_gene: TRBJ1-6; CDR3aa: CAWSLQGARSPLHF; CDR3nt: TGTGCCTGGAGCCTACAGGGGGCTCGGTCACCCCTCCACTTT
d_gene: NA; abundance: NA; v_gene: TRBV29-1; j_gene: TRBJ2-1; CDR3aa: CSVVSISGNEQFF; CDR3nt: TGCAGCGTTGTCTCTATTAGCGGCAATGAGCAGTTCTTC
d_gene: NA; abundance: NA; v_gene: TRBV5-1; j_gene: TRBJ1-1; CDR3aa: CASSLYDGDTEAFF; CDR3nt: TGCGCCAGCAGCTTGTATGATGGAGACACTGAAGCTTTCTTT
d_gene: NA; abundance: NA; v_gene: TRBV5-5; j_gene: TRBJ2-4; CDR3aa: CASSLGQMNIQYF; CDR3nt: TGTGCCAGCAGCTTGGGACAGATGAACATTCAGTACTTC
d_gene: NA; abundance: NA; v_gene: TRBV7-8; j_gene: TRBJ2-3; CDR3aa: CASSPAEAHTQYF; CDR3nt: TGTGCCAGCAGCCCGGCGGAGGCTCATACGCAGTATTTT
d_gene: NA; abundance: NA; v_gene: TRBV7-6; j_gene: TRBJ2-3; CDR3aa: CASSPTPASELRDTQYF; CDR3nt: TGTGCCAGCAGCCCCACCCCCGCTAGCGAGCTTCGGGATACGCAGTATTTT
d_gene: TRBD1; abundance: NA; v_gene: TRBV11-1; j_gene: TRBJ1-2; CDR3aa: CASSRGQNYGYTF; CDR3nt: TGTGCCAGCAGCCGGGGACAGAACTATGGCTACACCTTC
d_gene: NA; abundance: NA; v_gene: TRBV2; j_gene: TRBJ1-2; CDR3aa: CASSEVGGGYYGYTF; CDR3nt: TGTGCCAGCAGTGAAGTTGGGGGGGGTTACTATGGCTACACCTTC
d_gene: NA; abundance: NA; v_gene: TRBV18; j_gene: TRBJ2-3; CDR3aa: CASSPYPSDTQYF; CDR3nt: TGTGCCAGCTCACCATATCCGTCGGATACGCAGTATTTT